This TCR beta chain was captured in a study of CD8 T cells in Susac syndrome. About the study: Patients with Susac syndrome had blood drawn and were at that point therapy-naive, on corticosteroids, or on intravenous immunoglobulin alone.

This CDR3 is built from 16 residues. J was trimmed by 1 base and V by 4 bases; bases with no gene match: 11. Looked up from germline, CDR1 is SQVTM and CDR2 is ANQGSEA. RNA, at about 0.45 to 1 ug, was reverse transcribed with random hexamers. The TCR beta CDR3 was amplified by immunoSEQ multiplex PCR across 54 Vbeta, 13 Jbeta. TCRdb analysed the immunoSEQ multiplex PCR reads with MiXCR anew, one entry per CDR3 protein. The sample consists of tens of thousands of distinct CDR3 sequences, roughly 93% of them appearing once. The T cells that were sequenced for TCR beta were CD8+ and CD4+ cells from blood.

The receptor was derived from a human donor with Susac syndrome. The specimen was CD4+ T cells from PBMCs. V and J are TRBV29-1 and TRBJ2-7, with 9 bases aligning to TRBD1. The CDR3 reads CSVGGAGQGISYEQYF. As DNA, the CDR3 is TGCAGCGTTGGGGGGGCGGGACAGGGTATTTCCTACGAGCAGTACTTC.